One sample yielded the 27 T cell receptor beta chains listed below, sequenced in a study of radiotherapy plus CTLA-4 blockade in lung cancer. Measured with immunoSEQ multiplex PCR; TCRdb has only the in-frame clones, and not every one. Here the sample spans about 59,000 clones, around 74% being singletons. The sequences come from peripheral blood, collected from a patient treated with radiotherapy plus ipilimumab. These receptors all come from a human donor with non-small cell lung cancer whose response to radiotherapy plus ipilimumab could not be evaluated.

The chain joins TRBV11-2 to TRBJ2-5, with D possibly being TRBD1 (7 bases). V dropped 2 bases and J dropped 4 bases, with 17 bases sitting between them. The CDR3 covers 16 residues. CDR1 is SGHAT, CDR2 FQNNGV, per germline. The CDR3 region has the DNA TGTGCCAGCAGCTTAAGTTTTCAGGGGGGCGCAGAGACCCAGTACTTC. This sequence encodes CASSLSFQGGAETQYF. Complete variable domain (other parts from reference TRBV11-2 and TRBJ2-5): EAGVAQSPRYKIIEKRQSVAFWCNPISGHATLYWYQQILGQGPKLLIQFQNNGVVDDSQLPKDRFSAERLKGVDSTLKIQPAKLEDSAVYLCASSLSFQGGAETQYFGPGTRLLVL.

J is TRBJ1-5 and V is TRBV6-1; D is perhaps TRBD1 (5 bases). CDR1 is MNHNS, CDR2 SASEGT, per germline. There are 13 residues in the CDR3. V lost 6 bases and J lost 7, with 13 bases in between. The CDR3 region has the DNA TGTGCCAGCAGGCGGGGGGTGGGACAGCCCCAGCATTTT. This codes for CASRRGVGQPQHF.

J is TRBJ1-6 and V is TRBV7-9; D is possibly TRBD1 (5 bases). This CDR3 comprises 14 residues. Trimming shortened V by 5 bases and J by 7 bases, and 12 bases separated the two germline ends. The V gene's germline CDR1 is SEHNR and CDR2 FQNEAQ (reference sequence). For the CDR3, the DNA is TGTGCCAGCAGCCTGGGGGGAGGGAATTCACCCCTCCACTTT. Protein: CASSLGGGNSPLHF.

The CDR3 nucleotides read TGTGCCAGCAGCTTTCGGGTAACTAGCACAGATACGCAGTATTTT. Translated: CASSFRVTSTDTQYF. The chain is built from TRBV5-6 and TRBJ2-3, with unresolved D. CDR1 is SGHDT, CDR2 YYEEEE, per germline. The CDR3 length is 15 residues. V dropped 2 bases and J dropped 0 bases, with 10 bases sitting between them.

The CDR3 is CASNPGGNSPLHF. The DNA for the CDR3 is TGTGCCAGCAACCCAGGGGGAAACTCACCCCTCCACTTT. The rearrangement links TRBV9 to TRBJ1-6, with 7 bases aligning to TRBD1. V lost 6 bases, J lost 10 bases, and 7 bases stayed unmatched. Per the germline V gene, CDR1 is SGDLS and CDR2 is YYNGEE. This CDR3 is built from 13 residues.

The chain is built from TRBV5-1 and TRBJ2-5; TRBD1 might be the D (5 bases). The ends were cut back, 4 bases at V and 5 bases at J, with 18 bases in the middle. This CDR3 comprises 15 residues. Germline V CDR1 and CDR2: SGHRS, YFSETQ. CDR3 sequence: CASSKVQRGIETQYF. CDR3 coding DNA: TGCGCCAGCAGCAAGGTACAAAGGGGTATTGAGACCCAGTACTTC.

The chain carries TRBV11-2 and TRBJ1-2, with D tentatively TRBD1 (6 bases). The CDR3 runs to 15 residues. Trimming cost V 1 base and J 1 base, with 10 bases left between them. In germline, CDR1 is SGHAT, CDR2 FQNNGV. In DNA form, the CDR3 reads TGTGCCAGCAGCTTAGGGGGACAACTTAACTATGGCTACACCTTC. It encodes CASSLGGQLNYGYTF.

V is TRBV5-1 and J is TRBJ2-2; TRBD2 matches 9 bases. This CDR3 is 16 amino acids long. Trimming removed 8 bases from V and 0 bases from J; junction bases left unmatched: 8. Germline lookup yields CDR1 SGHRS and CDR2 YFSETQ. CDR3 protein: CASSVLAGPNTGELFF. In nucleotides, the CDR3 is TGCGCCAGTTCGGTCCTAGCGGGGCCGAACACCGGGGAGCTGTTTTTT.

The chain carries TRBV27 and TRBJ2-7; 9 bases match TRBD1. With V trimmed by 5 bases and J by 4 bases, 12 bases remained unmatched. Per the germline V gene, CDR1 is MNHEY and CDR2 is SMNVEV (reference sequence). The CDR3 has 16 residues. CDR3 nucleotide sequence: TGTGCCAGCAGTCCTGACAGGGGGAGGAGGAGGTACGAGCAGTACTTC. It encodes CASSPDRGRRRYEQYF.

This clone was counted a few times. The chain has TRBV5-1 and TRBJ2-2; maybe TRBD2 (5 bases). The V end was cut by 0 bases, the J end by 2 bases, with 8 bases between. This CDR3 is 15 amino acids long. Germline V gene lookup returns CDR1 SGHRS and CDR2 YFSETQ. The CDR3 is CASSLGRANTGELFF. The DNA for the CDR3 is TGCGCCAGCAGCTTGGGGCGGGCAAACACCGGGGAGCTGTTTTTT.

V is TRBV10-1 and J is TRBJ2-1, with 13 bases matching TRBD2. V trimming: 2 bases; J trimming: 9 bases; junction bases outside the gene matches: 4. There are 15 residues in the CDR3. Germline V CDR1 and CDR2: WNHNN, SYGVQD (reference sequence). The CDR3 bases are TGCGCCAGCAGTGAGGGACTAGCGGGAGACGTTGAGCAGTTCTTC. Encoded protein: CASSEGLAGDVEQFF.

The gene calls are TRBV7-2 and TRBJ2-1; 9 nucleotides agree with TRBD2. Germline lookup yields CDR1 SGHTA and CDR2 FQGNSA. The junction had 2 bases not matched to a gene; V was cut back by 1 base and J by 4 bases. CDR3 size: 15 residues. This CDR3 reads CASSLVSGSYNEQFF. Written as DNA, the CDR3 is TGTGCCAGCAGCTTAGTTAGCGGGAGTTACAATGAGCAGTTCTTC.

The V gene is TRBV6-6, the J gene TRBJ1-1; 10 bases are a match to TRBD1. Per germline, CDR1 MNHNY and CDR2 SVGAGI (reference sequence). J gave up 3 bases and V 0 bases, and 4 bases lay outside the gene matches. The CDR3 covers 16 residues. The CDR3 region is CASSYSRDRGDTEAFF. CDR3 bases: TGTGCCAGCAGTTACTCCCGGGACAGGGGTGACACTGAAGCTTTCTTT.

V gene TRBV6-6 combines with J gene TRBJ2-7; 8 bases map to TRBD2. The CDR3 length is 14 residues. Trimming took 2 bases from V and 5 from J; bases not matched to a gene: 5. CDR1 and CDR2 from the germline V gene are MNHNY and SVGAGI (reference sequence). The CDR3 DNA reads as TGTGCCAGCAGTTACGGTCTAGCGGGTGACGAGCAGTACTTC. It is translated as CASSYGLAGDEQYF.

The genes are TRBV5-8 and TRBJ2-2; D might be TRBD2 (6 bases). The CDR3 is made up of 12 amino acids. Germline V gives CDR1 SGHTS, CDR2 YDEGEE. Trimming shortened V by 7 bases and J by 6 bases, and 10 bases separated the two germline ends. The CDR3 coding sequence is TGTGCCAGCCGGAGGGTGGCCGGGGAGCTGTTTTTT. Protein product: CASRRVAGELFF. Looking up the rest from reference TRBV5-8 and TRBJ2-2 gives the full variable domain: EAGVTQSPTHLIKTRGQQATLRCSPISGHTSVYWYQQALGLGLQFLLWYDEGEERNRGNFPPRFSGRQFPNYSSELNVNALELEDSALYLCASRRVAGELFFGEGSRLTVL.

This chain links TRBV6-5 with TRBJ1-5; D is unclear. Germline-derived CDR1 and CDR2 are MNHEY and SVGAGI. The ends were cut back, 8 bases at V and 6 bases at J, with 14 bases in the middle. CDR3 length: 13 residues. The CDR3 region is CASSKREGQPQHF. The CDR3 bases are TGTGCCAGCTCCAAGAGGGAAGGTCAGCCCCAGCATTTT.

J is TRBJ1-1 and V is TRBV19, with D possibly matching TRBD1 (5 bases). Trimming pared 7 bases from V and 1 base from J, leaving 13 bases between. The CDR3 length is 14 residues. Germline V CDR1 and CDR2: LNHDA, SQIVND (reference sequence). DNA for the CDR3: TGTGCCAGTACCAGGGTGGAAGCGAACACTGAAGCTTTCTTT. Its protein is CASTRVEANTEAFF.

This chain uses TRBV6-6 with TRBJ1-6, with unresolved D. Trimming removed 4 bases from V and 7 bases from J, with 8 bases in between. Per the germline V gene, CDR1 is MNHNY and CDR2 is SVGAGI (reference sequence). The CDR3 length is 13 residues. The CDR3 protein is CASSWPGNSPLHF. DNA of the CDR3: TGTGCCAGCAGTTGGCCGGGAAATTCACCCCTCCACTTT.

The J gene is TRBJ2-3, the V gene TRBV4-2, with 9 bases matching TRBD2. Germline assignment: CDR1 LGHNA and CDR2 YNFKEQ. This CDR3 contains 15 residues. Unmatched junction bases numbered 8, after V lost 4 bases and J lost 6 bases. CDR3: CASSRQRGVEDTQYF. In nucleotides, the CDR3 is TGTGCCAGCAGCCGCCAGCGGGGGGTAGAGGATACGCAGTATTTT.

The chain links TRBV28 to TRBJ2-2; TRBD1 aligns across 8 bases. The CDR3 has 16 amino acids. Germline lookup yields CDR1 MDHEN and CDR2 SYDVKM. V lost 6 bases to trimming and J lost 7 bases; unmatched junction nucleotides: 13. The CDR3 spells CASRPQGARALGELFF. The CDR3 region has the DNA TGTGCCAGCAGGCCTCAGGGGGCAAGGGCCCTCGGGGAGCTGTTTTTT.

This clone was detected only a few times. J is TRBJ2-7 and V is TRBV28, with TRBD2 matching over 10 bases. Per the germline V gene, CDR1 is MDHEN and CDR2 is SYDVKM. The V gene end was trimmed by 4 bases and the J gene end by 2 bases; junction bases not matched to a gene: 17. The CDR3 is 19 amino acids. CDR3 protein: CASSSPSGGRKWVAYEQYF. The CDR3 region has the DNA TGTGCCAGCAGTTCTCCTAGCGGGGGACGTAAATGGGTTGCCTACGAGCAGTACTTC.

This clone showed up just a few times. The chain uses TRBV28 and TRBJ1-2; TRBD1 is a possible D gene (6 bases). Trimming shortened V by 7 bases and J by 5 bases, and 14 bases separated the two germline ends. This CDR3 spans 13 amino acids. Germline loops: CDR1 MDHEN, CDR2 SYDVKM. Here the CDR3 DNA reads TGTGCCAGCACCAGGGGCCCTAGATATGGCTACACCTTC. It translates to CASTRGPRYGYTF.

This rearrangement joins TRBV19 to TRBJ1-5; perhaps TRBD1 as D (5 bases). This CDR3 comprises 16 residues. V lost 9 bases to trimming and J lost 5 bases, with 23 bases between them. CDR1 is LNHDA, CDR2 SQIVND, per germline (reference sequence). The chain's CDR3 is CASGVGGERRHQPQHF. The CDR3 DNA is TGTGCCAGCGGCGTTGGGGGGGAGCGGCGGCATCAGCCCCAGCATTTT.

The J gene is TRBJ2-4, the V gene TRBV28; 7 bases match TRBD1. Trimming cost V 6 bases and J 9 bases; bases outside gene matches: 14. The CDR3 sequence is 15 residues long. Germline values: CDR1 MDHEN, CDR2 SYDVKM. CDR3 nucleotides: TGTGCCAGCAGAGCACCAACAGGGGTAGCAGGCATTCAGTACTTC. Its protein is CASRAPTGVAGIQYF.

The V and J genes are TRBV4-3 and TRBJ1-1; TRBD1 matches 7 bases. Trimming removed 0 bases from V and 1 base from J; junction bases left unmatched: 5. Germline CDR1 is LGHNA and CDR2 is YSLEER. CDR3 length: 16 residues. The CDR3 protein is CASSQEWRGPNTEAFF. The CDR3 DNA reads TGCGCCAGCAGCCAAGAGTGGAGGGGGCCGAACACTGAAGCTTTCTTT.

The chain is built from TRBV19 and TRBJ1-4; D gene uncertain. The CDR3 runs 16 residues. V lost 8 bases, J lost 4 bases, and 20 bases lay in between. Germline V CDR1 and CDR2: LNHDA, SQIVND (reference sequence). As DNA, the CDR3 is TGTGCCAGTCATAAGGTCCAAGTGGGAGGTAATGAAAAACTGTTTTTT. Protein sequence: CASHKVQVGGNEKLFF.

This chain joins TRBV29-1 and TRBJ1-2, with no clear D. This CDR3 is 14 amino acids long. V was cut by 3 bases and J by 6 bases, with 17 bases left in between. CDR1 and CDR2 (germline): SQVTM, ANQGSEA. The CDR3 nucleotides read TGCAGCGTTGAGTACAGCAAAGGAACCCATGGCTACACCTTC. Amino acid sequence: CSVEYSKGTHGYTF.